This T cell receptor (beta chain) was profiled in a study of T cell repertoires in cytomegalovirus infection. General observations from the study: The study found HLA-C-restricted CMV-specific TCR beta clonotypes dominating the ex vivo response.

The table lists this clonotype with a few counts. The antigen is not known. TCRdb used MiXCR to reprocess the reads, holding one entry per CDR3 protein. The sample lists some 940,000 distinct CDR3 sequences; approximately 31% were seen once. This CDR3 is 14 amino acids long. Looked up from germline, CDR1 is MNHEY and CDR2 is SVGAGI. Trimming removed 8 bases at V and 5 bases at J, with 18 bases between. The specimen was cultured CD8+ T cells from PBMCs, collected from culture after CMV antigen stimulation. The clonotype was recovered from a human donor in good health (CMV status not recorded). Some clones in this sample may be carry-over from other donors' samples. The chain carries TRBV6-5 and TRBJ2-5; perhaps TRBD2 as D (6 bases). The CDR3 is CASGTLGSPETQYF. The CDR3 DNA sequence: TGTGCCAGCGGGACTTTAGGAAGTCCCGAGACCCAGTACTTC.